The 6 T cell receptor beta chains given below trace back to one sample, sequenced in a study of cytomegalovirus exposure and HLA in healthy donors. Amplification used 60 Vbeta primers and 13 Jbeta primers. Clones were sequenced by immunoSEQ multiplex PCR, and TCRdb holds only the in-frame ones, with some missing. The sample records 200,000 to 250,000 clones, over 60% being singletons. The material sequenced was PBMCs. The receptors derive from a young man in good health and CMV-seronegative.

The CDR3 DNA sequence: TGTGCCAGCGTCGGGGGGATGGAAGCTTTCTTT. It yields the protein CASVGGMEAFF. The rearrangement links TRBV14 to TRBJ1-1; the D gene is possibly TRBD1 (5 bases). Trimming shortened V by 8 bases and J by 8 bases, and 12 bases separated the two germline ends. The CDR3 has 11 amino acids. Germline CDR1 SGHDN, CDR2 FVKESK.

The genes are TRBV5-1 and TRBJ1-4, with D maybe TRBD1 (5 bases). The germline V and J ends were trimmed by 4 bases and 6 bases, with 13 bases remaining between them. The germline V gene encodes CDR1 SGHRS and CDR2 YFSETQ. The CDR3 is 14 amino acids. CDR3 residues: CASSQGLTHEKLFF. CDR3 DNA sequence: TGCGCCAGCAGCCAGGGTCTGACCCATGAAAAACTGTTTTTT.

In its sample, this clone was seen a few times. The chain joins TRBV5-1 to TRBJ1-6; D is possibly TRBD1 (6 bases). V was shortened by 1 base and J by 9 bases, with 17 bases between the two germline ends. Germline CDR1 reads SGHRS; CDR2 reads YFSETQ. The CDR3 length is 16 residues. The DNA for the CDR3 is TGCGCCAGCAGCTTGACCACAGGGTCAACTGGTTCACCCCTCCACTTT. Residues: CASSLTTGSTGSPLHF.

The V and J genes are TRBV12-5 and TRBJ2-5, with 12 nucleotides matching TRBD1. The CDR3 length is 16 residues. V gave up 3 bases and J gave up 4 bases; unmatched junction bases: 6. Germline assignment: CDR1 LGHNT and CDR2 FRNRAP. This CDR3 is CASGFGDRGRRETQYF. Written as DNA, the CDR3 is TGTGCTAGTGGTTTTGGGGACAGGGGGCGTAGAGAGACCCAGTACTTC.

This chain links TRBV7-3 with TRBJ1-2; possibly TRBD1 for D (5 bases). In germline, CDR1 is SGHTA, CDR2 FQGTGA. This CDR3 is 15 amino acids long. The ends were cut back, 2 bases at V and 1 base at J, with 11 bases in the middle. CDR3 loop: CASSLGQGGNYGYTF. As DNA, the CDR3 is TGTGCCAGCAGCTTAGGGCAGGGAGGTAACTATGGCTACACCTTC. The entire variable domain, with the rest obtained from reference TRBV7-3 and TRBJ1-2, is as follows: GAGVSQTPSNKVTEKGKYVELRCDPISGHTALYWYRQSLGQGPEFLIYFQGTGAADDSGLPNDRFFAVRPEGSVSTLKIQRTERGDSAVYLCASSLGQGGNYGYTFGSGTRLTVV.

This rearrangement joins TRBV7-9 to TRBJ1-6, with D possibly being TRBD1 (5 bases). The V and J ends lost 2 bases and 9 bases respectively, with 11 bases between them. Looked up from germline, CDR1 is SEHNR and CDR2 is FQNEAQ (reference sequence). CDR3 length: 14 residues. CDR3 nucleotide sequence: TGTGCCAGCAGCTTAACGGACATGTCTTCACCCCTCCACTTT. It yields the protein CASSLTDMSSPLHF.